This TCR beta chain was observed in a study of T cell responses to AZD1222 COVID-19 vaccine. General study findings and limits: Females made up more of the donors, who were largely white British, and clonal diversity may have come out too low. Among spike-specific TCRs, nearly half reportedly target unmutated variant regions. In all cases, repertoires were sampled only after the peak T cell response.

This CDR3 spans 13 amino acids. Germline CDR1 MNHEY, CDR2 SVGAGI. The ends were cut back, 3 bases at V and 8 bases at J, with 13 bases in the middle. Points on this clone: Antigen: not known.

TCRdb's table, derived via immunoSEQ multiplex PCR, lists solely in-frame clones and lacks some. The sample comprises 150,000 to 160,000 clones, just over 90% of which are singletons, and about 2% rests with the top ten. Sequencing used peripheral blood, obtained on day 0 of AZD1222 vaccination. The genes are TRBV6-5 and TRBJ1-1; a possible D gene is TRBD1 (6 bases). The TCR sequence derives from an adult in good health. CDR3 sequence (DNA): TGTGCCAGCAGTTATCCTGGGACACCCGAAGCTTTCTTT. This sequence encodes CASSYPGTPEAFF.